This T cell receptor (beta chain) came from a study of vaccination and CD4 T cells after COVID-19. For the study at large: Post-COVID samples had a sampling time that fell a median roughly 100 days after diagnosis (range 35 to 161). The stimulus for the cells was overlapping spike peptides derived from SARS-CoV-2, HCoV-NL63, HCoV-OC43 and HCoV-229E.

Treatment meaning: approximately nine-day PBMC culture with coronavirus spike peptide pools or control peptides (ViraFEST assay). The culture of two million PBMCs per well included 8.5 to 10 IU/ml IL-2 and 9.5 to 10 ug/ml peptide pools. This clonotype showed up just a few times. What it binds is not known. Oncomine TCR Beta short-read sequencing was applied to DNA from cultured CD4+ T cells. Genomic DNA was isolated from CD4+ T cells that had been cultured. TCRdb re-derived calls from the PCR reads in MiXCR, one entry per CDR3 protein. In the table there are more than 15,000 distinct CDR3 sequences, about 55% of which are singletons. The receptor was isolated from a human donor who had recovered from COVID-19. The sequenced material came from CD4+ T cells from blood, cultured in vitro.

The CDR3 is CSASGLWEGQETQYF. In DNA, the CDR3 is TGCAGTGCTAGTGGTTTGTGGGAGGGCCAAGAGACCCAGTACTTC. V usage is TRBV20-1 and J usage is TRBJ2-5; TRBD2 matches 7 bases. Germline CDR1 is DFQATT and CDR2 is SNEGSKA (reference sequence). The CDR3 has 15 amino acids. With 3 bases clipped from V and 1 base from J, the junction kept 8 bases outside the gene matches.